This record covers a single T cell receptor beta chain. This record belongs to a study of blood T cell repertoires in COVID-19. Study context: Samples of COVID-19 (acute and convalescent) were obtained from the United States, Italy and Spain. T cells, B-cell-depleted T cells, or PBMCs provided the cDNA or gDNA that served as material.

Source study methods: By means of reference gene primer amplification, nucleated cell counts were estimated. Measured with immunoSEQ multiplex PCR; TCRdb has only the in-frame clones, and not every one. V and J calls and clone size are given by that table; D and trimming were obtained from the DNA. The table has around 94,000 clones, 70% to 80% seen once. From germline, CDR1 is SGHRS and CDR2 YFSETQ. Trimming took 5 bases from V and 1 from J; bases not matched to a gene: 9. This CDR3 is built from 17 residues. The source material was peripheral blood. V gene TRBV5-1 combines with J gene TRBJ2-3; 11 bases map to TRBD2. The receptor's source is a man between 60 and 75 years old with active or convalescent COVID-19. CDR3 bases: TGCGCCAGCAGACGGCTAGCGGGAGGTGTGGGCACAGATACGCAGTATTTT. Its protein is CASRRLAGGVGTDTQYF.